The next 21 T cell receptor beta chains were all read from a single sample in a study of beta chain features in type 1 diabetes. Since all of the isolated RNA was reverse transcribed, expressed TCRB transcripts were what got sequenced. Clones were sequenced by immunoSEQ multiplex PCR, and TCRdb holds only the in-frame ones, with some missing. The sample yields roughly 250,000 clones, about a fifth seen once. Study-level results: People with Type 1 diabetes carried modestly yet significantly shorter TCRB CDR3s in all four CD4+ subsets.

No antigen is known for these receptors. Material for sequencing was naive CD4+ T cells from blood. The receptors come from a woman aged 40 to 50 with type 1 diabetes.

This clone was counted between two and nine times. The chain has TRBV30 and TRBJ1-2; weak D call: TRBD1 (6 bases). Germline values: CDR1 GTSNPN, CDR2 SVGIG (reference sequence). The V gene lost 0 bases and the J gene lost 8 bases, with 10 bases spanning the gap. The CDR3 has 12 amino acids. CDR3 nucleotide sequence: TGTGCCTGGAGTGTACCGCAGGGGGGCTACACCTTC. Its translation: CAWSVPQGGYTF.

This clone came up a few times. The CDR3 reads CASSVNFETQYF. As DNA, the CDR3 is TGTGCCAGCAGCGTCAACTTTGAGACCCAGTACTTC. The chain employs TRBV7-6 and TRBJ2-5; D is undetermined. V was clipped by 5 bases and J by 5 bases, with 9 bases between them. Germline CDR1 SGHVS, CDR2 FNYEAQ. The CDR3 is 12 amino acids.

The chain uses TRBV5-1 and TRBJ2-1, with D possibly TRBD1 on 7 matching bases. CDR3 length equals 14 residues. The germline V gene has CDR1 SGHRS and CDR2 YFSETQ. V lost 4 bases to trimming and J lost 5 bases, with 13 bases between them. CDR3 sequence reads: CASSRGTANNEQFF. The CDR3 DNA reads TGCGCCAGCAGCCGCGGGACAGCGAACAATGAGCAGTTCTTC.

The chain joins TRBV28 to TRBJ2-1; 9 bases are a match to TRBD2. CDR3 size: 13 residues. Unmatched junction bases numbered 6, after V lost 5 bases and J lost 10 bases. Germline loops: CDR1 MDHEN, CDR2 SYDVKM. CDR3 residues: CASSQGLAREQFF. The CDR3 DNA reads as TGTGCCAGCAGTCAGGGACTAGCTCGCGAGCAGTTCTTC.

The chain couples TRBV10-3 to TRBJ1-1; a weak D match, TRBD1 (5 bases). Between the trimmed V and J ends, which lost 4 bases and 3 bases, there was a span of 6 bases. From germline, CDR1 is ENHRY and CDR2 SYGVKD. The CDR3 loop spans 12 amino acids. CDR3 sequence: CAISATDTEAFF. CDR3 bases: TGTGCCATCAGTGCGACAGACACTGAAGCTTTCTTT.

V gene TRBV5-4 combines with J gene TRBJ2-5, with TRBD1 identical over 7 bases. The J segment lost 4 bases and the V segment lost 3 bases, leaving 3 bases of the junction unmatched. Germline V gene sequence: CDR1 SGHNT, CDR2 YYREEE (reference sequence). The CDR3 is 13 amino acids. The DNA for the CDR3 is TGTGCCAGCAGCTCCGGGACAGTAGAGACCCAGTACTTC. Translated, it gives CASSSGTVETQYF.

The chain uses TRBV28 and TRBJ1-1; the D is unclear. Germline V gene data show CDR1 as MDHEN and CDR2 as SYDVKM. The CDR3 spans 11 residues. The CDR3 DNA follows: TGTGCGACGGACTCATACACTGAAGCTTTCTTT. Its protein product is CATDSYTEAFF.

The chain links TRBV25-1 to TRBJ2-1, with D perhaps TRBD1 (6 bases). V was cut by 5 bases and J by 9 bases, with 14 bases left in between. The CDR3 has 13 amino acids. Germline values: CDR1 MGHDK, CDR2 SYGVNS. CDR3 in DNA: TGTGCCAGCAGTACAGGGCAGTTTATTGAGCAGTTCTTC. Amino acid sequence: CASSTGQFIEQFF.

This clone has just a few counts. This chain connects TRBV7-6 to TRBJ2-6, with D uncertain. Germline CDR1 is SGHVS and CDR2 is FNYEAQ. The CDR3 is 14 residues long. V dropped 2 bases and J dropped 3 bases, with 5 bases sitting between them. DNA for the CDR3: TGTGCCAGCAGCTTAAGCTTTGGGGCCAACGTCCTGACTTTC. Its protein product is CASSLSFGANVLTF.

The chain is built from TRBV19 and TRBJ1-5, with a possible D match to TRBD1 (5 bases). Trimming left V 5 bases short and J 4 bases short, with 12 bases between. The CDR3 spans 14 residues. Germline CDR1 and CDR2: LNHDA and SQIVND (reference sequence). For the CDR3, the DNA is TGTGCCAGTAGTGGCGCTCAGGGTAATCAGCCCCAGCATTTT. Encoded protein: CASSGAQGNQPQHF.

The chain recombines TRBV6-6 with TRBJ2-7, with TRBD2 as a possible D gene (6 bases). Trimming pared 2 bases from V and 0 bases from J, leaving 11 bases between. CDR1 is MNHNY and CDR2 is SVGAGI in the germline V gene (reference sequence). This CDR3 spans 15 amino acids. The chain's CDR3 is CASSYGTASSYEQYF. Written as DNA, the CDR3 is TGTGCCAGCAGTTACGGGACTGCGAGCTCCTACGAGCAGTACTTC.

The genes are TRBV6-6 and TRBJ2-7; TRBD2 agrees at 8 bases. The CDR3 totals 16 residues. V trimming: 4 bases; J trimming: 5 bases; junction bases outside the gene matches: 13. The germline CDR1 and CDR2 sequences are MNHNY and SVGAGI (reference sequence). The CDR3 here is CASSSPGLGAFHEQYF. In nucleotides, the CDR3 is TGTGCCAGCAGTTCCCCGGGACTAGGCGCGTTCCACGAGCAGTACTTC.

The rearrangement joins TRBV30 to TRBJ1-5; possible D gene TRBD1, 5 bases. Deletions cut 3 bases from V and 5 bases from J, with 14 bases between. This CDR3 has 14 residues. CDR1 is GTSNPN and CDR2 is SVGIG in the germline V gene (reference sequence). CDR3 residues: CAWSPGLPYQPQHF. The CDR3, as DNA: TGTGCCTGGAGCCCGGGACTCCCATATCAGCCCCAGCATTTT.

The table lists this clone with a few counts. The CDR3 loop reads CATSRSVTVEAFF. CDR3 DNA sequence: TGTGCCACCAGCAGATCTGTAACGGTTGAAGCTTTCTTT. This chain joins TRBV15 and TRBJ1-1, with no clear D. Per the germline V gene, CDR1 is LNHNV and CDR2 is YYDKDF (reference sequence). V was clipped by 2 bases and J by 7 bases, with 11 bases between them. This CDR3 comprises 13 residues.

In DNA form, the CDR3 reads TGTGCCAGCAGCCAAAATCCGGGACTAGAGGGAGTGTGGCAGTTCTTC. Its translation is CASSQNPGLEGVWQFF. The V gene is TRBV4-2, the J gene TRBJ2-1; TRBD2 agrees at 8 bases. The ends lost 2 bases at V and 12 bases at J; junction bases unmatched: 15. The CDR3 has 16 residues. Germline CDR1 reads LGHNA; CDR2 reads YNFKEQ.

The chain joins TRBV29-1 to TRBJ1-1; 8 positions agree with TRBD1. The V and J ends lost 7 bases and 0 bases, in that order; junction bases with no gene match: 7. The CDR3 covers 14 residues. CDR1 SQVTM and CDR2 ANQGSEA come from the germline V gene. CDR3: CSAGQGAVNTEAFF. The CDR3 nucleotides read TGCAGCGCCGGACAGGGAGCCGTGAACACTGAAGCTTTCTTT.

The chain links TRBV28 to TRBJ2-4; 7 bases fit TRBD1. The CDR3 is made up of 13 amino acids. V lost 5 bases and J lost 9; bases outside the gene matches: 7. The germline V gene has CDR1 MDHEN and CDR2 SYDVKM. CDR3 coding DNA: TGTGCCAGCAGTACCGGGACAGCTGGCATTCAGTACTTC. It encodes CASSTGTAGIQYF.

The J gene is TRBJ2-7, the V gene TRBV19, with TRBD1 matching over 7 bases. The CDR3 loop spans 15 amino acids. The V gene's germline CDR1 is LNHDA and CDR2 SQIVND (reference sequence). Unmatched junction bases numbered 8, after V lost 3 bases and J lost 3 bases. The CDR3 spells CASSMGGQENYEQYF. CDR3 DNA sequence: TGTGCCAGTAGTATGGGTGGACAGGAGAACTACGAGCAGTACTTC.

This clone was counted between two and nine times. The CDR3 region is CASSQDPQGPGELFF. The CDR3, as DNA: TGCGCCAGCAGCCAAGATCCCCAGGGGCCCGGGGAGCTGTTTTTT. The V and J genes are TRBV4-3 and TRBJ2-2; a possible D gene is TRBD1 (6 bases). Germline V gives CDR1 LGHNA, CDR2 YSLEER. The CDR3 contains 15 residues. V gave up 0 bases and J gave up 6 bases, with 11 bases separating them.

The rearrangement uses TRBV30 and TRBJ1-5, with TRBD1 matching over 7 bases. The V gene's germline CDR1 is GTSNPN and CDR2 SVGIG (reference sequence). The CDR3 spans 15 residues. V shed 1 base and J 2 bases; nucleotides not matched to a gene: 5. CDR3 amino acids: CAWSGQGDGNQPQHF. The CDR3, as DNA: TGTGCCTGGAGTGGACAGGGAGATGGCAATCAGCCCCAGCATTTT.

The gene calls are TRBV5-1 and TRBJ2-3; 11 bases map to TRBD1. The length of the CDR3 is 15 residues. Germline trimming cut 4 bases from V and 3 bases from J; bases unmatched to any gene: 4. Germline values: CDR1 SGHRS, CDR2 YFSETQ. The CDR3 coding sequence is TGCGCCAGCAGCCCGGGACAGGGGGGTACAGATACGCAGTATTTT. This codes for CASSPGQGGTDTQYF.